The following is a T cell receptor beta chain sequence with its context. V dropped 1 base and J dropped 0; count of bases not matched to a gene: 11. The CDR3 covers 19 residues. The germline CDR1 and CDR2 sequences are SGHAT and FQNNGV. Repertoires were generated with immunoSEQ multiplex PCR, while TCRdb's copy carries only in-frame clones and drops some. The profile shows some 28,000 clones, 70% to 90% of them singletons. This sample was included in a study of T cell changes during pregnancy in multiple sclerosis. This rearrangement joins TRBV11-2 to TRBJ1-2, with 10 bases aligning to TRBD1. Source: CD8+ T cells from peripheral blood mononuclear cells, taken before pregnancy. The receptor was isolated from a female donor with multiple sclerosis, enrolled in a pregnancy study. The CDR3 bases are TGTGCCAGCAGCTTAGGCGCTGGGACAGGGGCCGATACTAACTATGGCTACACCTTC. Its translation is CASSLGAGTGADTNYGYTF.